This entry describes one T cell receptor beta chain. The sample holds other DNA sequences that translate to the same CDR3. TCRdb keeps only in-frame clones here, not all; method: immunoSEQ multiplex PCR. The data contain roughly 2.1 million clones, around 93% of them singletons. This entry belongs to a study of shared clonotypes between healthy human individuals. Study at large: Per-donor plates numbered three CD4 naive, three CD4 memory, two CD8 naive and one CD8 memory.

CD45RO-negative, CCR7-positively selected cells formed the naive CD8 fraction, excluding terminally differentiated effector memory CD45RA+ cells. Trimming removed 5 bases from V and 2 bases from J; junction bases left unmatched: 4. Germline CDR1 SEHNR, CDR2 FQNEAQ (reference sequence). The CDR3 is 14 residues long. J is TRBJ2-7 and V is TRBV7-9, with TRBD1 identical over 9 bases. The specimen sequenced was naive CD8+ T cells from PBMCs. The sequence came from a man aged 18 to 35 in good health. Some clones in this sample may be carry-over from other donors' samples. CDR3 sequence reads: CASSPRQGAYEQYF. The CDR3 DNA follows: TGTGCCAGCAGCCCCAGACAGGGGGCCTACGAGCAGTACTTC.